This T cell receptor beta chain appears in the sequencing data of a study of CD8 T cells in ankylosing spondylitis. General study points: Past research had described some motif variants in reactive arthritis synovial fluid and blood. A motif of 7 or 8 highly homologous TCR beta variants was seen as apparently characteristic of ankylosing spondylitis blood. The authors reported significant enrichment of disease-linked clones in matched ankylosing spondylitis synovial fluid.

TCRdb re-called the 5' RACE reads through MiXCR, storing one row per CDR3 protein. In the table there are around 770,000 distinct CDR3 sequences, over 15% of which are singletons. V was cut by 2 bases and J by 4 bases, with 6 bases left in between. CDR3 size: 13 residues. In germline, CDR1 is KGHDR, CDR2 SFDVKD. This clonotype has more than one count but fewer than ten. The antigen is undetermined. Sequencing was carried out using blood, either unsorted or a sorted T cell fraction (not recorded which). The receptor's source is a male donor with ankylosing spondylitis. This chain connects TRBV24-1 to TRBJ2-3; D gene unclear. CDR3 bases: TGTGCCACCAGTGATTCCTTGGCAGATACGCAGTATTTT. This translates into CATSDSLADTQYF.